A selection of T cell receptor beta chains follows, all from one sample in a study of blood T cell repertoires in COVID-19. Clones were sequenced by immunoSEQ multiplex PCR, and TCRdb holds only the in-frame ones, with some missing. Of around 370,000 clones in the sample, about 87% were seen once. Sequencing was carried out using peripheral blood. The receptors shown here come from a woman in her 50s with COVID-19, enrolled during active disease. CDR3s include the opening cysteine and the closing phenylalanine or tryptophan. The order of the fields is D gene, J gene, V gene, clone size, CDR3 DNA, CDR3 protein. A D gene is named only where the DNA matches it firmly. Clone size is shown for a subset of rows, as once, few, many or a class of expanded clone.

. | TRBJ2-7 | TRBV6-5 | . | TGTGCCAGCAGCTCTACTAGCTACGAGCAGTACTTC | CASSSTSYEQYF
TRBD2 | TRBJ2-2 | TRBV3-1/TRBV3-2 | . | TGTGCCAGCACCCTCGGGACTAGCGGAAGGTTGTTTTTT | CASTLGTSGRLFF
. | TRBJ2-1 | TRBV7-2 | . | TGTGCCAGCAGCTTGGACAGCCCCCGGAATGAGCAGTTCTTC | CASSLDSPRNEQFF
TRBD2 | TRBJ2-1 | TRBV3-1/TRBV3-2 | once | TGTGCCAGCAGCCATAGCGGGAACCATGAGCAGTTCTTC | CASSHSGNHEQFF
. | TRBJ1-3 | TRBV7-3 | . | TGTGCCAGCAGCTTAATGTCCGGGGCTGGAAACACCATATATTTT | CASSLMSGAGNTIYF
. | TRBJ2-3 | TRBV4-2 | . | TGTGCCAGCAGCCCTGAGACAGATACGCAGTATTTT | CASSPETDTQYF
TRBD1 | TRBJ1-1 | TRBV19 | . | TGTGTTATTCAGGACAGGATTCCCAGTCTACCCTCTGAAGCTTTCTTT | CVIQDRIPSLPSEAFF
. | TRBJ1-3 | TRBV19 | . | TGTGCCAGTAGTGCCAGGGGAAACACCATATATTTT | CASSARGNTIYF
. | TRBJ1-1 | TRBV19 | few | TGTGCCAGTACCAGGATGGGGGGTTTCGCTGAAGCTTTCTTT | CASTRMGGFAEAFF
TRBD1 | TRBJ1-1 | TRBV28 | . | TGTGCCAGCAGTCGACAGGGTTTCACTGAAGCTTTCTTT | CASSRQGFTEAFF
. | TRBJ2-1 | TRBV6-5 | once | TGTGCCAGCAGTTCGACGGCAGGGACTTACAATGAGCAGTTCTTC | CASSSTAGTYNEQFF
. | TRBJ1-1 | TRBV6-5 | . | TGTGCCAGCAGTTACTCAAAATACGGGTTCACTGAAGCTTTCTTT | CASSYSKYGFTEAFF
. | TRBJ1-1 | TRBV24-1 | once | TGTGCCACCCGGGGTGATCGGCCGGGTGGCGACACTGAAGCTTTCTTT | CATRGDRPGGDTEAFF
. | TRBJ1-2 | TRBV19 | . | TGTGCCAGTAGTCCCGACGGGAACTATGGCTACACCTTC | CASSPDGNYGYTF